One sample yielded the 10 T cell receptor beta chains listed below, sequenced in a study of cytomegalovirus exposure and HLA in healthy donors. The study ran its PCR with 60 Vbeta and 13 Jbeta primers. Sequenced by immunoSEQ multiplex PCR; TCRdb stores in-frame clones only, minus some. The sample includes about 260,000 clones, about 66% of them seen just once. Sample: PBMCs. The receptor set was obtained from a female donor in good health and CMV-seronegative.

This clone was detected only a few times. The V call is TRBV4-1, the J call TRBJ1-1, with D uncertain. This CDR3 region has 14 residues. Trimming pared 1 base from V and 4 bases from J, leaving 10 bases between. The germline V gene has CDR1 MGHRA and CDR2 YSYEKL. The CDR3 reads CASSQGHPPTEAFF. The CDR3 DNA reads TGCGCCAGCAGCCAAGGACATCCCCCCACTGAAGCTTTCTTT.

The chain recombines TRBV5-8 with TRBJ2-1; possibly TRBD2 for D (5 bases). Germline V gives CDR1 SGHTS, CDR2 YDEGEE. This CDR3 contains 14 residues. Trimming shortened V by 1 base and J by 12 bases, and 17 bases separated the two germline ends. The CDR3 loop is CASSLRTPLGRQFF. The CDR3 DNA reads TGTGCCAGCAGCTTGCGGACGCCACTAGGGAGGCAGTTCTTC.

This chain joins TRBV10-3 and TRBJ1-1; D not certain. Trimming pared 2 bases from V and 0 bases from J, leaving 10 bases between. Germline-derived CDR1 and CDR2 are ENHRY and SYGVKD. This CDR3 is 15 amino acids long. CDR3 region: CAISEIDGVNTEAFF. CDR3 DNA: TGTGCCATCAGTGAGATTGACGGGGTGAACACTGAAGCTTTCTTT.

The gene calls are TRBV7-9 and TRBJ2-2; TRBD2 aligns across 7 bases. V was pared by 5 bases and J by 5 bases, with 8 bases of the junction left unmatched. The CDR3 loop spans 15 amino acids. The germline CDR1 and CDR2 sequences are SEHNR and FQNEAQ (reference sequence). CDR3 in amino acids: CASSGAGERTGELFF. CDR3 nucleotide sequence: TGTGCCAGCAGCGGGGCGGGAGAGAGGACCGGGGAGCTGTTTTTT.

The CDR3 bases are TGCGCCAGCGATGGGGGGTCAGGACTCACCGGGGAGCTGTTTTTT. Its protein product is CASDGGSGLTGELFF. The chain uses TRBV5-1 and TRBJ2-2, with D maybe TRBD2 (6 bases). Germline V gene sequence: CDR1 SGHRS, CDR2 YFSETQ. V was cut by 7 bases and J by 4 bases, with 17 bases left in between. CDR3 length equals 15 residues. Based on the CDR3 plus reference TRBV5-1 and TRBJ2-2, the full variable domain is KAGVTQTPRYLIKTRGQQVTLSCSPISGHRSVSWYQQTPGQGLQFLFEYFSETQRNKGNFPGRFSGRQFSNSRSEMNVSTLELGDSALYLCASDGGSGLTGELFFGEGSRLTVL.

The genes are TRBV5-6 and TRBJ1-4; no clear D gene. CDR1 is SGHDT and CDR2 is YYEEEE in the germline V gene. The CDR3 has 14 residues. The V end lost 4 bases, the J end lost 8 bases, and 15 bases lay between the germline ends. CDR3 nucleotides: TGTGCCAGCAGCGGATGGTCAATGCGGGAAAAACTGTTTTTT. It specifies CASSGWSMREKLFF.

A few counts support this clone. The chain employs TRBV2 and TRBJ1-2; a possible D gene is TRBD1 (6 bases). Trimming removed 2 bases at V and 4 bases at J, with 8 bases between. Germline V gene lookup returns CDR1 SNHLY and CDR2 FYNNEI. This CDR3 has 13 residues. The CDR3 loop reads CASSEQGSYGYTF. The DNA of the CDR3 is TGTGCCAGCAGTGAACAGGGGAGCTATGGCTACACCTTC.

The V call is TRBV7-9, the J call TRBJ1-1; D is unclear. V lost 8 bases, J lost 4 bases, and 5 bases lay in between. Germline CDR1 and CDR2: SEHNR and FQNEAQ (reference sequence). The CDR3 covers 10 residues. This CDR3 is CASAGTEAFF. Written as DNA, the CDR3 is TGTGCCAGCGCGGGCACTGAAGCTTTCTTT.

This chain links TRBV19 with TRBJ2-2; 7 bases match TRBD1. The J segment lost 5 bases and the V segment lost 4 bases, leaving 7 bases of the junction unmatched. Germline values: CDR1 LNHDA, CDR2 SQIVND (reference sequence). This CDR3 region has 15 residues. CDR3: CASSTSGGRTGELFF. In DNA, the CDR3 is TGTGCCAGTAGTACCTCAGGGGGTAGGACCGGGGAGCTGTTTTTT.

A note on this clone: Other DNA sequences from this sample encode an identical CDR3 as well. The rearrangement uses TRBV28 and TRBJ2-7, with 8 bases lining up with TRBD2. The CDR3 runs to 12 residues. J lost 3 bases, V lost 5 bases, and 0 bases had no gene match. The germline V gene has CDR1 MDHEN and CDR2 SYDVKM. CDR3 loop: CASSSGSYEQYF. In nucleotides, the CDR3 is TGTGCCAGCAGTAGCGGGAGCTACGAGCAGTACTTC. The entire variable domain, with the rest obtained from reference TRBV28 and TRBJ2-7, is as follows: DVKVTQSSRYLVKRTGEKVFLECVQDMDHENMFWYRQDPGLGLRLIYFSYDVKMKEKGDIPEGYSVSREKKERFSLILESASTNQTSMYLCASSSGSYEQYFGPGTRLTVT.